This T cell receptor beta chain was obtained from a study of cytomegalovirus exposure and HLA in healthy donors. Overall study context: The platform used for the roughly 130 validation repertoires matched that of the approximately 670 first-cohort repertoires, a later analysis reported.

Germline trimming cut 1 base from V and 4 bases from J; bases unmatched to any gene: 13. CDR3 length equals 18 residues. Germline values: CDR1 MGHRA, CDR2 YSYEKL. This table comes from immunoSEQ multiplex PCR, and its TCRdb copy is limited to in-frame clones, with some not included. The sample lists 200,000 to 250,000 clones, around 86% seen once, with about 2% in the top ten. The sequencing sample was made of PBMCs. This clonotype was obtained from a woman aged 18-29 years in good health and CMV-seropositive. The chain is built from TRBV4-1 and TRBJ2-3; 8 bases fit TRBD2. The CDR3 spells CASSQGRLGLAGPDTQYF. The CDR3 nucleotides are TGCGCCAGCAGCCAAGGGCGGCTTGGACTAGCTGGTCCAGATACGCAGTATTTT.